These T cell receptor beta chains were read from a single sample in a study of circulating CD8 cells and anti-PD-1 response in melanoma. TCRdb passed the reads through MiXCR, listing each CDR3 protein once. This table has about 330 distinct CDR3 sequences, about 7% appearing once. The material was CD8+ T cells from PBMCs, obtained at baseline or after one month of anti-PD-1 therapy (not recorded which). The receptors stem from a human donor with melanoma. Each CDR3 is given with its conserved first and last residue. Each record gives: J gene, clone size, V gene, D gene, CDR3 protein, CDR3 DNA. The D gene is left open where the match is weak. Size values are once, few and many counts, or a class for expanded clones, and some rows have none.

TRBJ2-2 | medium-sized | TRBV29-1 | TRBD2 | CSVPGTSLNTGELFF | TGCAGCGTCCCCGGGACTAGCCTGAACACCGGGGAGCTGTTTTTT
TRBJ2-5 | large | TRBV6-2/TRBV6-3 | - | CASSYSILQGGQETQYF | TGTGCCAGCAGTTACTCGATATTACAGGGAGGCCAAGAGACCCAGTACTTC
TRBJ2-7 | - | TRBV30 | TRBD2 | CAWSVTSGYEQYF | TGTGCCTGGAGTGTCACTAGCGGCTACGAGCAGTACTTC
TRBJ2-6 | - | TRBV2 | - | CASSGTSTNVLTF | TGTGCCAGCAGTGGAACGTCGACCAACGTTCTGACTTTC
TRBJ2-7 | medium-sized | TRBV2 | - | CASSDAVVSYEQYF | TGTGCCAGCAGTGATGCGGTCGTCTCCTACGAGCAGTACTTC
TRBJ1-6 | large | TRBV19 | - | CASSIVSRSPLHF | TGTGCCAGTAGTATAGTATCCAGGAGTCCCCTCCACTTT
TRBJ2-3 | large | TRBV5-4 | - | CASSLGRTSTDTQYF | TGTGCCAGCAGCTTGGGCCGGACTAGCACAGATACGCAGTATTTT
TRBJ2-1 | medium-sized | TRBV27 | - | CASSLPSNYNEQFF | TGTGCCAGCAGTTTACCCTCTAATTACAATGAGCAGTTCTTC
TRBJ2-7 | medium-sized | TRBV19 | - | CASSITGTTYEQYF | TGTGCCAGTAGTATCACCGGCACTACCTACGAGCAGTACTTC
TRBJ1-1 | few | TRBV29-1 | - | CSVVHRAAEAFF | TGCAGCGTCGTGCACAGAGCCGCTGAAGCTTTCTTT
TRBJ2-7 | medium-sized | TRBV6-6 | TRBD1 | CASSADRGWYEQYF | TGTGCCAGCAGTGCGGACAGGGGATGGTACGAGCAGTACTTC